Below, 22 T cell receptor beta chains from the same sample are listed, as sequenced in a study of response to subunit inactivated influenza vaccine. TCRdb itself ran the RT-PCR reads through MiXCR, one entry per CDR3 protein. The data show 860,000 or so distinct CDR3 sequences, 21% seen once. The input for sequencing was PBMCs from blood, taken 4 to 6 days after vaccination. These receptors were collected from a man aged 45 to 65 who received an inactivated influenza vaccine.

This clonotype has only a few counts. This chain uses TRBV4-3 with TRBJ1-5, with D maybe TRBD1 (6 bases). The germline V gene encodes CDR1 LGHNA and CDR2 YSLEER. The CDR3 is made up of 15 amino acids. V was pared by 3 bases and J by 1 base, with 10 bases between. Here the CDR3 DNA reads TGCGCCAGCAGCCAGCACAGGGTAAGCAATCAGCCCCAGCATTTT. Translation gives CASSQHRVSNQPQHF.

In this sample, this clonotype turned up a few times. CDR3 protein: CASSYPTFYEQYF. The DNA of the CDR3 is TGTGCCAGCAGTTACCCCACATTCTACGAGCAGTACTTC. The V gene is TRBV6-2 or TRBV6-3, the J gene TRBJ2-7; D ambiguous. Trimming removed 2 bases at V and 3 bases at J, with 8 bases between. Germline V gene sequence: CDR1 MNHEY, CDR2 SVGEGT. The CDR3 spans 13 residues.

This clonotype was seen a few times. The chain couples TRBV10-3 to TRBJ2-2; D perhaps matches TRBD1 (6 bases). The CDR3 is 15 residues long. Germline V CDR1 and CDR2: ENHRY, SYGVKD. V shed 4 bases and J shed 0 bases, with 9 bases lying between them. CDR3 in amino acids: CAISGTESNTGELFF. Written as DNA, the CDR3 is TGTGCCATCAGTGGGACAGAATCGAACACCGGGGAGCTGTTTTTT.

The chain joins TRBV6-5 to TRBJ1-2; 9 bases agree with TRBD1. With V trimmed by 2 bases and J by 12 bases, 10 bases remained unmatched. Germline CDR1 reads MNHEY; CDR2 reads SVGAGI. This CDR3 is 14 amino acids long. CDR3 bases: TGTGCCAGCAGTTACCGAGGGGGACAGGGTTACGACACCTTC. This gives the protein CASSYRGGQGYDTF.

The table lists this clonotype with a few counts. This chain connects TRBV20-1 to TRBJ2-1, with a possible D match to TRBD1 (6 bases). Germline CDR1 DFQATT, CDR2 SNEGSKA (reference sequence). This CDR3 has 16 residues. V shed 5 bases and J shed 5 bases, with 22 bases lying between them. This chain's CDR3 is CSAYHRVSVVNNEQFF. DNA of the CDR3: TGCAGTGCTTACCACAGGGTCTCAGTGGTGAACAATGAGCAGTTCTTC.

This clonotype was counted only a few times. J is TRBJ2-3 and V is TRBV2, with 15 bases lining up with TRBD2. Germline V gene sequence: CDR1 SNHLY, CDR2 FYNNEI. Trimming cost V 5 bases and J 4 bases; bases outside gene matches: 4. CDR3 length: 16 residues. The DNA of the CDR3 is TGTGCCAGCAGTCTAGGACTAGCGGGAGGGTCAGATACGCAGTATTTT. Translating gives CASSLGLAGGSDTQYF.

This clonotype turned up a few times. The rearrangement joins TRBV5-1 to TRBJ1-4; D is ambiguous. Trimming removed 0 bases from V and 3 bases from J, with 12 bases in between. Germline V CDR1 and CDR2: SGHRS, YFSETQ. The CDR3 covers 16 residues. The CDR3 DNA follows: TGCGCCAGCAGCTTGGCCCTCGGCAGCTCTAATGAAAAACTGTTTTTT. The encoded protein is CASSLALGSSNEKLFF.

This clonotype was observed a handful of times. The CDR3 reads CASRDGGVGVNTEAFF. DNA of the CDR3: TGTGCCAGCCGGGACGGGGGAGTCGGGGTGAACACTGAAGCTTTCTTT. The chain employs TRBV19 and TRBJ1-1; D perhaps matches TRBD1 (5 bases). This CDR3 contains 16 residues. The germline V and J ends were trimmed by 9 bases and 0 bases, with 20 bases remaining between them. Germline loops: CDR1 LNHDA, CDR2 SQIVND (reference sequence).

The chain joins TRBV7-9 to TRBJ2-2; D is ambiguous. This CDR3 spans 14 amino acids. Germline V lookup: CDR1 SEHNR, CDR2 FQNEAQ (reference sequence). V was clipped by 10 bases and J by 6 bases, with 18 bases between them. CDR3 in DNA: TGTGCCATCGGCCCTGGGCTCGTCGCCGGGGAGCTGTTTTTT. Protein: CAIGPGLVAGELFF.

This clonotype was seen ten or more times. The chain employs TRBV29-1 and TRBJ2-5; the D is unclear. The germline CDR1 and CDR2 sequences are SQVTM and ANQGSEA. Trimming left V 3 bases short and J 3 bases short, with 11 bases between. The CDR3 runs 13 residues. DNA for the CDR3: TGCAGCGTTGATGTTGGGCTAGAAGAGACCCAGTACTTC. Its translation is CSVDVGLEETQYF.

At least ten counts were recorded for this clonotype. V usage is TRBV7-2 and J usage is TRBJ2-5; D gene ambiguous. V lost 1 base and J lost 4, with 7 bases in between. The CDR3 runs to 13 residues. Looked up from germline, CDR1 is SGHTA and CDR2 is FQGNSA. CDR3 nucleotide sequence: TGTGCCAGCAGCTTAGTCCCCCCAGAGACCCAGTACTTC. Protein: CASSLVPPETQYF.

The chain has TRBV10-3 and TRBJ2-4; D perhaps matches TRBD2 (7 bases). Germline V gene data show CDR1 as ENHRY and CDR2 as SYGVKD. CDR3 size: 15 residues. Trimming left V 10 bases short and J 2 bases short, with 18 bases between. The CDR3 DNA reads TGTGCCACCTGGGGGGGGGCGATTTCCAAAAACATTCAGTACTTC. Translation: CATWGGAISKNIQYF.

This chain joins TRBV2 and TRBJ1-4; 8 bases map to TRBD1. There are 14 residues in the CDR3. The V gene's germline CDR1 is SNHLY and CDR2 FYNNEI. The V and J ends lost 10 bases and 8 bases, in that order; junction bases with no gene match: 12. For the CDR3, the DNA is TGTGCCACCAAGCTCGGGACAGGATGGGAAAAACTGTTTTTT. This gives the protein CATKLGTGWEKLFF.

A few counts support this clonotype. V and J are TRBV10-3 and TRBJ2-7; 13 positions agree with TRBD2. Germline CDR1 reads ENHRY; CDR2 reads SYGVKD. J was trimmed by 2 bases and V by 7 bases; bases with no gene match: 2. The CDR3 loop spans 14 amino acids. CDR3 loop: CAIMGTSGAYEQYF. In DNA, the CDR3 is TGTGCCATCATGGGGACTAGCGGGGCCTACGAGCAGTACTTC.

The V call is TRBV20-1, the J call TRBJ1-1; weak D call: TRBD1 (5 bases). The CDR3 loop spans 17 amino acids. Germline V gene lookup returns CDR1 DFQATT and CDR2 SNEGSKA (reference sequence). V gave up 0 bases and J gave up 1 base, with 18 bases separating them. The CDR3 DNA reads TGCAGTGCTAGAGAATTTCTCCGGGGGAGGGGGAACACTGAAGCTTTCTTT. This translates into CSAREFLRGRGNTEAFF.

In its sample, this clonotype was seen a few times. This chain connects TRBV12-3 or TRBV12-4 to TRBJ2-1, with 7 bases aligning to TRBD1. This CDR3 region has 12 residues. Trimming cost V 5 bases and J 12 bases; bases outside gene matches: 7. The CDR3 nucleotides read TGTGCCAGCAGTCCCTCGACAGGGAGGCAGTTCTTC. Its translation is CASSPSTGRQFF.

This clonotype has only a few counts. V is TRBV6-5 and J is TRBJ1-2; unclear D gene. The germline V gene has CDR1 MNHEY and CDR2 SVGAGI. The CDR3 runs 16 residues. Deletions cut 0 bases from V and 0 bases from J, with 11 bases between. The CDR3 DNA follows: TGTGCCAGCAGTTACTCGGTCGTCCCTACTAACTATGGCTACACCTTC. Translated: CASSYSVVPTNYGYTF.

This clonotype was seen at least ten times. For the CDR3, the DNA is TGCAGTGCTGGGTCTGGGCCGAACACTGAAGCTTTCTTT. It specifies CSAGSGPNTEAFF. V usage is TRBV20-1 and J usage is TRBJ1-1; D ambiguous. The germline V and J ends were trimmed by 5 bases and 1 base, with 11 bases remaining between them. CDR1 and CDR2 from the germline V gene are DFQATT and SNEGSKA (reference sequence). This CDR3 spans 13 amino acids.

This clonotype turned up a few times. The rearrangement uses TRBV27 and TRBJ2-1, with TRBD2 as a possible D gene (7 bases). Germline CDR1 MNHEY, CDR2 SMNVEV (reference sequence). Trimming took 1 base from V and 0 from J, leaving 16 bases between them. The CDR3 length is 18 residues. In DNA form, the CDR3 reads TGTGCCAGCAGTTTATTGGGGGGGAGGGGGAGCTCCTACAATGAGCAGTTCTTC. Encoded protein: CASSLLGGRGSSYNEQFF.

CDR3 amino acids: CASSSGDRGYSPLHF. The CDR3 DNA is TGTGCCAGCAGTTCGGGGGACAGGGGATATTCACCCCTCCACTTT. The chain couples TRBV12-3 or TRBV12-4 to TRBJ1-6; 10 positions agree with TRBD1. The CDR3 totals 15 residues. With 4 bases clipped from V and 8 bases from J, the junction kept 5 bases outside the gene matches.

This sequence joins TRBV12-3 or TRBV12-4 and TRBJ2-1, with D possibly matching TRBD2 (5 bases). The CDR3 is made up of 14 amino acids. V lost 4 bases to trimming and J lost 1 base, with 8 bases between them. CDR3 protein: CASSSGISYNEQFF. CDR3 sequence (DNA): TGTGCCAGCAGTTCGGGGATTTCCTACAATGAGCAGTTCTTC.

This clonotype was found a few times. The chain links TRBV24-1 to TRBJ2-3, with 8 bases identical to TRBD1. Germline trimming cut 4 bases from V and 6 bases from J; bases unmatched to any gene: 8. The CDR3 sequence is 15 residues long. Germline CDR1 is KGHDR and CDR2 is SFDVKD. The CDR3 spells CATSDSDRGRDTQYF. The CDR3 region has the DNA TGTGCCACCAGTGACTCAGACAGGGGAAGGGATACGCAGTATTTT.